Listed here are 14 T cell receptor beta chains from one sample, sequenced in a study of blood T cell repertoires in COVID-19 (dated by TCRdb to about 2020). Receptor amplification or capture employed the immunoSEQ multiplex PCR assay. TCRdb's version of the immuneACCESS table is confined to in-frame rearrangements and falls short of the full clone set. An unresolved V gene accounts for under half of the shortfall where checked; the remainder is of unknown origin. A total of 200,000 to 300,000 clones appear in this sample, about 87% of them only once. About 4.1% of the sample rests with the top ten. The material sequenced was peripheral blood. Source of these receptors: a man aged 60-69 years who had recovered from COVID-19.

The chain has TRBV18 and TRBJ1-1, with no clear D. CDR3 length equals 14 residues. From germline, CDR1 is KGHSH and CDR2 LQKENI. The ends were cut back, 2 bases at V and 8 bases at J, with 15 bases in the middle. The chain's CDR3 is CASSPGRTPGEAFF. DNA of the CDR3: TGTGCCAGCTCACCAGGCAGGACTCCGGGAGAAGCTTTCTTT. Complete variable domain (other parts from reference TRBV18 and TRBJ1-1): NAGVMQNPRHLVRRRGQEARLRCSPMKGHSHVYWYRQLPEEGLKFMVYLQKENIIDESGMPKERFSAEFPKEGPSILRIQQVVRGDSAAYFCASSPGRTPGEAFFGQGTRLTVV.

The CDR3 region is CASSKSTGGNEQFF. The CDR3 DNA is TGTGCCAGCAGCAAATCGACAGGGGGCAATGAGCAGTTCTTC. The V call is TRBV7-3, the J call TRBJ2-1; the match to TRBD1 covers 9 bases. Trimming removed 5 bases from V and 6 bases from J; junction bases left unmatched: 5. Germline V CDR1 and CDR2: SGHTA, FQGTGA. The CDR3 length is 14 residues. Complete variable domain (other parts from reference TRBV7-3 and TRBJ2-1): GAGVSQTPSNKVTEKGKYVELRCDPISGHTALYWYRQSLGQGPEFLIYFQGTGAADDSGLPNDRFFAVRPEGSVSTLKIQRTERGDSAVYLCASSKSTGGNEQFFGPGTRLTVL.

This CDR3 is CASKTDITEAFF. DNA of the CDR3: TGTGCCAGCAAGACGGACATCACTGAAGCTTTCTTT. V usage is TRBV6-5 and J usage is TRBJ1-1, with D maybe TRBD1 (5 bases). The CDR3 loop spans 12 amino acids. Germline V gives CDR1 MNHEY, CDR2 SVGAGI. Trimming took off 7 bases at V and 4 bases at J, with 10 bases between the two ends.

V is TRBV6-5 and J is TRBJ1-3; D not resolved. The CDR3 spans 14 residues. The ends were cut back, 2 bases at V and 4 bases at J, with 9 bases in the middle. CDR1 and CDR2 from the germline V gene are MNHEY and SVGAGI. CDR3 residues: CASSYRRFGNTIYF. DNA for the CDR3: TGTGCCAGCAGTTACCGGAGATTCGGAAACACCATATATTTT.

J is TRBJ2-1 and V is TRBV2; a weak D match, TRBD1 (5 bases). CDR1 is SNHLY and CDR2 is FYNNEI in the germline V gene. The V gene lost 6 bases and the J gene lost 4 bases, with 22 bases spanning the gap. The CDR3 consists of 17 residues. In DNA form, the CDR3 reads TGTGCCAGCAGGTTGGCCACAGGAAATCCCAGGTACAATGAGCAGTTCTTC. Its translation is CASRLATGNPRYNEQFF. The full variable domain, completed using reference TRBV2 and TRBJ2-1, is EPEVTQTPSHQVTQMGQEVILRCVPISNHLYFYWYRQILGQKVEFLVSFYNNEISEKSEIFDDQFSVERPDGSNFTLKIRSTKLEDSAMYFCASRLATGNPRYNEQFFGPGTRLTVL.

The rearrangement joins TRBV5-1 to TRBJ2-7; TRBD1 agrees at 8 bases. CDR3 length: 14 amino acids. CDR1 is SGHRS and CDR2 is YFSETQ in the germline V gene. Trimming at V came to 5 bases and at J to 3 bases, leaving 7 bases not matched to a gene. The CDR3 DNA follows: TGCGCCAGCAGGCTCGGGACAGGCCTCTACGAGCAGTACTTC. Translated: CASRLGTGLYEQYF.

The chain uses TRBV4-2 and TRBJ1-6; no firm D call. Germline CDR1 LGHNA, CDR2 YNFKEQ. V was clipped by 8 bases and J by 10 bases, with 12 bases between them. The CDR3 consists of 12 residues. The CDR3 region is CASHPLVSPLHF. The DNA for the CDR3 is TGTGCCAGCCACCCGTTAGTATCACCCCTCCACTTT.

This rearrangement joins TRBV20-1 to TRBJ2-7, with D perhaps TRBD2 (6 bases). V shed 3 bases and J shed 0 bases, with 18 bases lying between them. Germline lookup yields CDR1 DFQATT and CDR2 SNEGSKA (reference sequence). The CDR3 runs 16 residues. The CDR3 DNA sequence: TGCAGTGCTAGTCTGACCCGGGGGATTTTCTCCTACGAGCAGTACTTC. It encodes CSASLTRGIFSYEQYF.

The rearrangement joins TRBV18 to TRBJ2-3; D is possibly TRBD1 (7 bases). Trimming removed 0 bases at V and 8 bases at J, with 9 bases between. The CDR3 totals 13 residues. The V gene's germline CDR1 is KGHSH and CDR2 LQKENI. The CDR3 DNA follows: TGTGCCAGCTCACCACCGCAGGGGGGTACGCAGTATTTT. Protein sequence: CASSPPQGGTQYF.

The rearrangement links TRBV3-1 (or the pseudogene TRBV3-2) to TRBJ1-3; D may be TRBD1 (5 bases). The CDR3 has 17 amino acids. V lost 4 bases and J 0 bases, leaving 16 bases between the germline ends. The germline V gene encodes CDR1 LGHDT and CDR2 YNNKEL (reference sequence). The CDR3, as DNA: TGTGCCAGCAGCCGAACTTCTCAGGGAAACTCTGGAAACACCATATATTTT. Protein sequence: CASSRTSQGNSGNTIYF.

This clone is a singleton in its sample. The chain uses TRBV5-1 and TRBJ2-7, with D maybe TRBD2 (6 bases). The CDR3 consists of 15 residues. Germline V gene lookup returns CDR1 SGHRS and CDR2 YFSETQ. The V end was cut by 4 bases, the J end by 1 base, with 15 bases between. The CDR3 region has the DNA TGCGCCAGCAGCGGCACGCGGGGACCATCCTACGAGCAGTACTTC. This gives the protein CASSGTRGPSYEQYF. Supplemented by reference TRBV5-1 and TRBJ2-7, the full variable domain reads KAGVTQTPRYLIKTRGQQVTLSCSPISGHRSVSWYQQTPGQGLQFLFEYFSETQRNKGNFPGRFSGRQFSNSRSEMNVSTLELGDSALYLCASSGTRGPSYEQYFGPGTRLTVT.

J is TRBJ1-5 and V is TRBV6-2 or TRBV6-3; the match to TRBD1 covers 8 bases. The CDR3 is 15 residues long. The V gene end was trimmed by 2 bases and the J gene end by 3 bases; junction bases not matched to a gene: 3. CDR1 MNHEY and CDR2 SVGEGT come from the germline V gene. CDR3 residues: CASSYGDRPNQPQHF. Here the CDR3 DNA reads TGTGCCAGCAGTTACGGGGACAGGCCCAATCAGCCCCAGCATTTT.

The chain carries TRBV9 and TRBJ2-1; 8 bases are a match to TRBD2. Germline trimming cut 4 bases from V and 5 bases from J; bases unmatched to any gene: 11. The germline gives CDR1 SGDLS, CDR2 YYNGEE. This CDR3 has 16 amino acids. The CDR3, as DNA: TGTGCCAGCAGCCCCCCATGGGAGCGGGGGAACAATGAGCAGTTCTTC. Amino acid sequence: CASSPPWERGNNEQFF.

The chain couples TRBV24-1 to TRBJ1-1; no reliable D call. V lost 5 bases to trimming and J lost 0 bases, with 15 bases between them. The CDR3 contains 16 residues. Looked up from germline, CDR1 is KGHDR and CDR2 is SFDVKD. In DNA form, the CDR3 reads TGTGCCACCAGTGCAAACAAGATAAGTATGAACACTGAAGCTTTCTTT. Translated: CATSANKISMNTEAFF.